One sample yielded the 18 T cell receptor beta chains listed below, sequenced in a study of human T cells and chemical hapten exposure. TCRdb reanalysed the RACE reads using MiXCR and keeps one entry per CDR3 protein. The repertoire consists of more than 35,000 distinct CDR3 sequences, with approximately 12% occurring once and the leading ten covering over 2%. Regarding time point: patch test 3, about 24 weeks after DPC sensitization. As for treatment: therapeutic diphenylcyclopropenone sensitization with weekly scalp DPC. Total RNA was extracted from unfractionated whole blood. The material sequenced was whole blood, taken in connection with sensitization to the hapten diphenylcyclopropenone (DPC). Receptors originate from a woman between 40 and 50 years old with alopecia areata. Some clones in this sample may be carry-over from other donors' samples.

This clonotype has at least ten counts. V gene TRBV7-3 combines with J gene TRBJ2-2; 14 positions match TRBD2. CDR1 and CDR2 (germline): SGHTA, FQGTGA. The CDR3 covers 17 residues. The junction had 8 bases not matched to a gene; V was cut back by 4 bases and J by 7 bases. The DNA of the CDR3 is TGTGCCAGCAGCTCGGGACTAGCGGGAGTTGGAGTCGGGGAGCTGTTTTTT. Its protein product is CASSSGLAGVGVGELFF.

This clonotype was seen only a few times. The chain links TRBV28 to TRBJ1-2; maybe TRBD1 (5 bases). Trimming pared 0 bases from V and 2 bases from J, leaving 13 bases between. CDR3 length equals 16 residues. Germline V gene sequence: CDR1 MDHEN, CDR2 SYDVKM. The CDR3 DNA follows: TGTGCCAGCAGTTTATGGGTCGGGGCAGGCAACTATGGCTACACCTTC. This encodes CASSLWVGAGNYGYTF.

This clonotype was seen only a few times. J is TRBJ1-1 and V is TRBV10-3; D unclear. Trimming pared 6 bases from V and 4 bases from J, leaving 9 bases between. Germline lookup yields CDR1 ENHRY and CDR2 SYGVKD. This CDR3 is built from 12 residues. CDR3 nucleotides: TGTGCCATCAGGGACGCACTCACTGAAGCTTTCTTT. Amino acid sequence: CAIRDALTEAFF.

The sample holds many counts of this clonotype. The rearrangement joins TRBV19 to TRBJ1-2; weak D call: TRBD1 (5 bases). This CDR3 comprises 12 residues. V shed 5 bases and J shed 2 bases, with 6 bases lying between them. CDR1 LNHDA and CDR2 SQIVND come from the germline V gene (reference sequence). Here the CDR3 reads CASSSGNYGYTF. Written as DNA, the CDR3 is TGTGCCAGTAGTTCAGGGAACTATGGCTACACCTTC.

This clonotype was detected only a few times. The CDR3: CASSPDGAGRYGYTF. The CDR3 DNA is TGCGCCAGCAGCCCCGACGGGGCAGGACGCTATGGCTACACCTTC. The chain has TRBV4-3 and TRBJ1-2, with D perhaps TRBD1 (5 bases). This CDR3 comprises 15 residues. Germline CDR1 is LGHNA and CDR2 is YSLEER. V shed 4 bases and J shed 4 bases, with 16 bases lying between them.

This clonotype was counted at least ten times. In nucleotides, the CDR3 is TGTGCCAGCAGCCCCCGGGGTCCTTTCGGCGATCAAGAGACCCAGTACTTC. Its translation: CASSPRGPFGDQETQYF. This chain links TRBV7-2 with TRBJ2-5, with a weak D call TRBD2 (5 bases). Trimming cost V 5 bases and J 2 bases, with 21 bases left between them. From germline, CDR1 is SGHTA and CDR2 FQGNSA. The CDR3 has 17 residues. Complete variable domain (other parts from reference TRBV7-2 and TRBJ2-5): GAGVSQSPSNKVTEKGKDVELRCDPISGHTALYWYRQSLGQGLEFLIYFQGNSAPDKSGLPSDRFSAERTGGSVSTLTIQRTQQEDSAVYLCASSPRGPFGDQETQYFGPGTRLLVL.

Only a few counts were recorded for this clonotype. The CDR3 DNA reads as TGTGCCAGCAGACGTACTAGCCAAGAGACCCAGTACTTC. This codes for CASRRTSQETQYF. V is TRBV6-2 or TRBV6-3 and J is TRBJ2-5, with D possibly matching TRBD2 (5 bases). Trimming took 6 bases from V and 1 from J, leaving 9 bases between them. This CDR3 region has 13 residues. Germline CDR1 MNHEY, CDR2 SVGEGT.

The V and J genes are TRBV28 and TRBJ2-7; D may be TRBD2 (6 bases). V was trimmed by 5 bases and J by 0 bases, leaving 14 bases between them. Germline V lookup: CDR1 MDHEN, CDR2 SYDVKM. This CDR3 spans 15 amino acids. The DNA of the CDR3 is TGTGCCAGCAGTCCCGGTGGGAGGAGCTCCTACGAGCAGTACTTC. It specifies CASSPGGRSSYEQYF. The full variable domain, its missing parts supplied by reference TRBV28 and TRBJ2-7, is DVKVTQSSRYLVKRTGEKVFLECVQDMDHENMFWYRQDPGLGLRLIYFSYDVKMKEKGDIPEGYSVSREKKERFSLILESASTNQTSMYLCASSPGGRSSYEQYFGPGTRLTVT.

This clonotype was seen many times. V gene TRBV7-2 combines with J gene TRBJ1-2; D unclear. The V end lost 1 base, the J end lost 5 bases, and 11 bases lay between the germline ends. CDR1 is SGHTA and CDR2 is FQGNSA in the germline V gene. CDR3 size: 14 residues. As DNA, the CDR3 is TGTGCCAGCAGCTTAGAGCCAGGAGGATATGGCTACACCTTC. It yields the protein CASSLEPGGYGYTF.

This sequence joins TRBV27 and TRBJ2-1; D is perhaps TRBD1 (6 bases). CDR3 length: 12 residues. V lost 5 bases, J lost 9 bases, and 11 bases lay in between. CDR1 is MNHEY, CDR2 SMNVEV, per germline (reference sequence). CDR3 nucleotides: TGTGCCAGCAGTCGGACAGAGGGTGAGCAGTTCTTC. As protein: CASSRTEGEQFF.

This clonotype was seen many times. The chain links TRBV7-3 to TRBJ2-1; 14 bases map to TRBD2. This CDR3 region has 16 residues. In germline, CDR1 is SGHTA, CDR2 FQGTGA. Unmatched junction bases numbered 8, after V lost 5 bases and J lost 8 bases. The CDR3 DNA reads TGTGCCAGCAGCCCTTCTGGGACTAGCGGGAGAGATGAGCAGTTCTTC. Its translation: CASSPSGTSGRDEQFF.

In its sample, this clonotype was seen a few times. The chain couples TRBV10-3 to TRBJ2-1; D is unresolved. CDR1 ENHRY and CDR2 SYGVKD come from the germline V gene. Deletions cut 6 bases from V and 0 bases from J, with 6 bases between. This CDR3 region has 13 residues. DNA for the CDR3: TGTGCCATCAGAGATAGCTCCTACAATGAGCAGTTCTTC. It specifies CAIRDSSYNEQFF.

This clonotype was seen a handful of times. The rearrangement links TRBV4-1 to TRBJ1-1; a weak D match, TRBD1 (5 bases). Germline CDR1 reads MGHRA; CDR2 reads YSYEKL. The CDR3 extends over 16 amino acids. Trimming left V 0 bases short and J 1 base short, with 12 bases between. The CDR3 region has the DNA TGCGCCAGCAGCCAAGATCAACGGGGGGGGAACACTGAAGCTTTCTTT. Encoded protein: CASSQDQRGGNTEAFF.

The CDR3 region has the DNA TGTGCCATCAGTGACGGTCTCTCAGGGGAGCAGTACTTC. Amino acid sequence: CAISDGLSGEQYF. The V gene is TRBV10-3, the J gene TRBJ2-7; a possible D gene is TRBD1 (5 bases). Germline CDR1 reads ENHRY; CDR2 reads SYGVKD. V was trimmed by 3 bases and J by 7 bases, leaving 13 bases between them. There are 13 residues in the CDR3.

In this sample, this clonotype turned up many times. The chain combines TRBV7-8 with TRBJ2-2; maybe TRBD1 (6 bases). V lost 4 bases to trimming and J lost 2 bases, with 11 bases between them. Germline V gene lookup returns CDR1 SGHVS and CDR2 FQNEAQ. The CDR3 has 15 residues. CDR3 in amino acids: CASSSRTVNTGELFF. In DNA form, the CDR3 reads TGTGCCAGCAGCTCCAGGACAGTCAACACCGGGGAGCTGTTTTTT. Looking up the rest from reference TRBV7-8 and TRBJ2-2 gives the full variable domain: GAGVSQSPRYKVAKRGQDVALRCDPISGHVSLFWYQQALGQGPEFLTYFQNEAQLDKSGLPSDRFFAERPEGSVSTLKIQRTQQEDSAVYLCASSSRTVNTGELFFGEGSRLTVL.

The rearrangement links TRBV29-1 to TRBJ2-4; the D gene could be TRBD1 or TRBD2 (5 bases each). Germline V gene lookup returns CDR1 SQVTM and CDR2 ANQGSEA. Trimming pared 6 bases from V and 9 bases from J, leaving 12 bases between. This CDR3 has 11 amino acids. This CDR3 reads CSVGVSGIQYF. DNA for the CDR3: TGCAGCGTGGGGGTTTCGGGCATTCAGTACTTC. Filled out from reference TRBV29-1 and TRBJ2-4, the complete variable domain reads SAVISQKPSRDICQRGTSLTIQCQVDSQVTMMFWYRQQPGQSLTLIATANQGSEATYESGFVIDKFPISRPNLTFSTLTVSNMSPEDSSIYLCSVGVSGIQYFGAGTRLSVL.

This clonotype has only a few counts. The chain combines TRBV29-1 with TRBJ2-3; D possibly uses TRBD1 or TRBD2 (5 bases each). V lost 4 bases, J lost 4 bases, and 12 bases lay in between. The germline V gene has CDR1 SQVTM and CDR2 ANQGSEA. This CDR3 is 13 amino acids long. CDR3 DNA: TGCAGCGTTGGGAGAGGGGTCGCAGATACGCAGTATTTT. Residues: CSVGRGVADTQYF.

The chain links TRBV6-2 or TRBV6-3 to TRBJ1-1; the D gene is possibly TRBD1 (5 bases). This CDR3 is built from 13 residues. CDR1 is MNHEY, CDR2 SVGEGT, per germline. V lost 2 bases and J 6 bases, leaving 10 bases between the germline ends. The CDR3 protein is CASSYRGVPEAFF. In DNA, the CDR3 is TGTGCCAGCAGTTACAGAGGGGTTCCTGAAGCTTTCTTT.